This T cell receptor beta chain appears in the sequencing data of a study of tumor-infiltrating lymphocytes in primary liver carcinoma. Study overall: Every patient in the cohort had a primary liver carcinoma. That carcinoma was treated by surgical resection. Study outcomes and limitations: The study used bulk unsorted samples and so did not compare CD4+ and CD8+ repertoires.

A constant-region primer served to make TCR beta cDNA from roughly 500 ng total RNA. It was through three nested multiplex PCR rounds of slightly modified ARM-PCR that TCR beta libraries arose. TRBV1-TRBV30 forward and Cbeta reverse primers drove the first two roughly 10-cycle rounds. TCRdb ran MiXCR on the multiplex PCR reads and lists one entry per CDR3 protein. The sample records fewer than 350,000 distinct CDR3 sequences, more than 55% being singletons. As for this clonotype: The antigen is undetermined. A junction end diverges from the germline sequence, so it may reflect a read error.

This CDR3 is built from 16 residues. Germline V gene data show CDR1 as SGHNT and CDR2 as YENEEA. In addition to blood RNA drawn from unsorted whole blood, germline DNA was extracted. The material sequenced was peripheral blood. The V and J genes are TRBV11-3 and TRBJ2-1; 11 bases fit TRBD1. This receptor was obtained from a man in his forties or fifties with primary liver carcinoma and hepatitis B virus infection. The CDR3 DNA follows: TGTCCCAGCAGCTTAAATTCCCCCGGGACAGGGGGTGTGCAGTTCTTC. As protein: CPSSLNSPGTGGVQFF. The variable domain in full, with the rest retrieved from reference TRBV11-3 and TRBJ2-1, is EAGVVQSPRYKIIEKKQPVAFWCNPISGHNTLYWYLQNLGQGPELLIRYENEEAVDDSQLPKDRFSAERLKGVDSTLKIQPAELGDSAVYLCPSSLNSPGTGGVQFFGPGTRLTVL.